Below, one T cell receptor beta chain is given with its context. This sample is drawn from a study of regulatory T cells in long-lasting Graves disease. Germline loops: CDR1 LGHDT, CDR2 YNNKEL (reference sequence). The CDR3 runs 16 residues. The J segment lost 0 bases and the V segment lost 11 bases, leaving 14 bases of the junction unmatched. Researchers made TCR beta libraries by using iRepertoire HTBI primers and running Arm-PCR on CDR3 regions. From the multiplex PCR reads, TCRdb called clonotypes with MiXCR, one entry per CDR3 protein. Among about half a million distinct CDR3 sequences listed, 12% were seen once. Sample time point: newly diagnosed GD, antithyroid drugs for less than 3 months. TCR sequences were obtained from RNA taken from PBMCs. The data were also submitted as part of a second study, on T cells in Graves' hyperthyroidism and ophthalmopathy.

This chain links TRBV3-1 with TRBJ1-2; 8 bases agree with TRBD1. The sequencing here drew on peripheral blood mononuclear cells (PBMCs), taken at new diagnosis, from a patient treated with antithyroid drugs. This clonotype originated in a woman aged 25-40 years with Graves disease. CDR3 nucleotide sequence: TGTGCCTCCCGGGGGGGACAGGCCCTTTCTAACTATGGCTACACCTTC. This translates into CASRGGQALSNYGYTF.